One sample yielded the 25 T cell receptor beta chains listed below, sequenced in a study of sequential checkpoint blockade in melanoma. Only in-frame clones appear in the TCRdb table, and some are missing; sequencing was by immunoSEQ multiplex PCR. There are 750 to 1,000 clones in the sample; 15% to 20% occur only once, and about 14% lies in the top ten. The treatment was: randomized to nivolumab then ipilimumab (arm A) or the reverse (arm B). Source: tumor tissue (inferred from file names), taken from a patient given nivolumab and ipilimumab in sequence. The receptor set was obtained from a human donor with melanoma.

The CDR3 DNA reads TGTGCCAGCAGTTTTCCCGGGGGGCCCTACAATGAGCAGTTCTTC. This gives the protein CASSFPGGPYNEQFF. The chain combines TRBV28 with TRBJ2-1; weak D call: TRBD2 (7 bases). Trimming left V 3 bases short and J 2 bases short, with 11 bases between. Germline CDR1 and CDR2: MDHEN and SYDVKM. The length of the CDR3 is 15 residues.

By frequency in the sample, this clone is large (0.1 to 1%). V usage is TRBV28 and J usage is TRBJ2-7; D is uncertain. This CDR3 is built from 15 residues. Trimming took off 6 bases at V and 3 bases at J, with 18 bases between the two ends. Per the germline V gene, CDR1 is MDHEN and CDR2 is SYDVKM. In nucleotides, the CDR3 is TGTGCCAGCAGCCGAGCCGGGCATGAGGTCTACGAGCAGTACTTC. It yields the protein CASSRAGHEVYEQYF.

This clone turned up a few times. The gene calls are TRBV19 and TRBJ2-2, with 7 positions matching TRBD1. The V gene's germline CDR1 is LNHDA and CDR2 SQIVND (reference sequence). With V trimmed by 7 bases and J by 0 bases, 11 bases remained unmatched. The CDR3 extends over 17 amino acids. CDR3 DNA sequence: TGTGCCAGTACCCATGCCTGGACAGGATCGAACACCGGGGAGCTGTTTTTT. This sequence encodes CASTHAWTGSNTGELFF.

This clone was recorded a few times. V usage is TRBV9 and J usage is TRBJ2-5; 8 bases fit TRBD1. CDR1 is SGDLS, CDR2 YYNGEE, per germline. Trimming took 4 bases from V and 5 from J; bases not matched to a gene: 13. CDR3 size: 16 residues. The DNA for the CDR3 is TGTGCCAGCAGCCGAACGGGCCAGGGGGCGAGGGAGACCCAGTACTTC. Its protein is CASSRTGQGARETQYF.

This clone is labeled as medium-sized. The rearrangement joins TRBV23-1 to TRBJ2-1, with TRBD2 matching 8 bases. TRBV23-1 is designated an ORF whose function remains uncertain. This CDR3 comprises 16 residues. J was trimmed by 6 bases and V by 6 bases; bases with no gene match: 13. The CDR3 nucleotides are TGCGCCAGCAGCCCTACGATCAGCGGGAGTATCAATGAGCAGTTCTTC. Translated: CASSPTISGSINEQFF.

By sample share, this clone is medium-sized (0.01 to 0.1%). The genes are TRBV11-3 and TRBJ2-7, with 9 bases matching TRBD1. Germline V gene sequence: CDR1 SGHNT, CDR2 YENEEA. V lost 3 bases to trimming and J lost 4 bases; unmatched junction nucleotides: 4. The CDR3 runs 14 residues. This chain's CDR3 is CASSFTGGGYEQYF. The CDR3 DNA follows: TGTGCCAGCAGCTTTACAGGGGGCGGGTACGAGCAGTACTTC.

The chain recombines TRBV6-1 with TRBJ1-5, with a possible D match to TRBD1 (5 bases). The CDR3 extends over 14 amino acids. Trimming removed 0 bases at V and 2 bases at J, with 5 bases between. CDR1 and CDR2 from the germline V gene are MNHNS and SASEGT. The CDR3 region has the DNA TGTGCCAGCAGTGAAGCGGGGGGCAATCAGCCCCAGCATTTT. It translates to CASSEAGGNQPQHF.

This chain connects TRBV18 to TRBJ2-1; D is perhaps TRBD2 (5 bases). Trimming cost V 8 bases and J 15 bases, with 26 bases left between them. This CDR3 comprises 14 residues. Germline loops: CDR1 KGHSH, CDR2 LQKENI. The DNA for the CDR3 is TGTGCCAGCCGTCCGGTATCTTTCGGGGTTTATCGGTTCTTC. It yields the protein CASRPVSFGVYRFF.

This clone showed up many times. V is TRBV7-1 and J is TRBJ1-3; the D is unclear. TRBV7-1 is annotated as an ORF whose role is uncertain. The CDR3 loop spans 13 amino acids. The V end was cut by 6 bases, the J end by 0 bases, with 6 bases between. Written as DNA, the CDR3 is TGTGCCAGCAGTTTGGGCTCTGGAAACACCATATATTTT. Its translation: CASSLGSGNTIYF.

This clone was picked up a small number of times. The chain employs TRBV28 and TRBJ2-1, with TRBD1 identical over 7 bases. The CDR3 is 16 amino acids. J lost 7 bases, V lost 6 bases, and 15 bases had no gene match. Germline CDR1 reads MDHEN; CDR2 reads SYDVKM. The CDR3 reads CASSPSFGQARNEQFF. CDR3 nucleotide sequence: TGTGCCAGCAGCCCTTCTTTTGGACAGGCGAGGAATGAGCAGTTCTTC. Using reference TRBV28 and TRBJ2-1 for the parts outside the CDR3, the full variable domain is DVKVTQSSRYLVKRTGEKVFLECVQDMDHENMFWYRQDPGLGLRLIYFSYDVKMKEKGDIPEGYSVSREKKERFSLILESASTNQTSMYLCASSPSFGQARNEQFFGPGTRLTVL.

This clone appeared a few times. CDR3 nucleotides: TGTGCCACCAGCAGAGATTGGGCCAGCTTAAGCTCTGGGGCCAACGTCCTGACTTTC. It translates to CATSRDWASLSSGANVLTF. V usage is TRBV15 and J usage is TRBJ2-6, with D hard to call. This CDR3 contains 19 residues. Germline-derived CDR1 and CDR2 are LNHNV and YYDKDF (reference sequence). Trimming took 0 bases from V and 0 from J, leaving 15 bases between them. Full variable domain (missing parts from reference TRBV15 and TRBJ2-6): DAMVIQNPRYQVTQFGKPVTLSCSQTLNHNVMYWYQQKSSQAPKLLFHYYDKDFNNEADTPDNFQSRRPNTSFCFLDIRSPGLGDTAMYLCATSRDWASLSSGANVLTFGAGSRLTVL.

The gene calls are TRBV6-1 and TRBJ2-2, with D uncertain. Per the germline V gene, CDR1 is MNHNS and CDR2 is SASEGT. This CDR3 spans 14 amino acids. V was cut by 1 base and J by 7 bases, with 10 bases left in between. The CDR3 region has the DNA TGTGCCAGCAGTGAAGGTAGTTGGAACGGGGAGCTGTTTTTT. This gives the protein CASSEGSWNGELFF.

This chain uses TRBV28 with TRBJ2-1; possibly TRBD1 for D (6 bases). The CDR3 has 13 amino acids. Trimming removed 3 bases at V and 9 bases at J, with 12 bases between. The germline gives CDR1 MDHEN, CDR2 SYDVKM. CDR3 sequence: CASSLLGAAEQFF. CDR3 coding DNA: TGTGCCAGCAGTTTGTTGGGGGCGGCTGAGCAGTTCTTC.

CDR3 DNA: TGCGCCAGCAGTAAAACAGGGCACAATCAGCCCCAGCATTTT. As protein: CASSKTGHNQPQHF. The chain joins TRBV10-2 to TRBJ1-5; perhaps TRBD1 as D (6 bases). V dropped 5 bases and J dropped 3 bases, with 11 bases sitting between them. Germline loops: CDR1 WSHSY, CDR2 SAAADI. CDR3 size: 14 residues.

The chain carries TRBV19 and TRBJ1-2, with 10 bases identical to TRBD1. With 8 bases clipped from V and 4 bases from J, the junction kept 7 bases outside the gene matches. Germline values: CDR1 LNHDA, CDR2 SQIVND (reference sequence). The CDR3 contains 14 residues. Written as DNA, the CDR3 is TGTGCCAGTCGACAGGGGGCCCCCCTCTATGGCTACACCTTC. It is translated as CASRQGAPLYGYTF.

The V and J genes are TRBV6-8 and TRBJ1-5; 8 bases map to TRBD1. Trimming cost V 4 bases and J 6 bases; bases outside gene matches: 8. Per germline, CDR1 MNHGY and CDR2 SAAAGT. The CDR3 contains 15 residues. CDR3 sequence: CASSSGQAGAQPQHF. The CDR3 DNA follows: TGTGCCAGCAGTTCGGGACAGGCCGGGGCTCAGCCCCAGCATTTT.

This clone has just a few counts. The chain uses TRBV6-8 and TRBJ2-1, with D uncertain. CDR1 is MNHGY, CDR2 SAAAGT, per germline. There are 15 residues in the CDR3. V lost 6 bases and J 0 bases, leaving 12 bases between the germline ends. CDR3 DNA sequence: TGTGCCAGCAGCCAGAACCCAAGCTCCTACAATGAGCAGTTCTTC. Residues: CASSQNPSSYNEQFF.

The rearrangement uses TRBV28 and TRBJ1-2; a weak D match, TRBD1 (5 bases). The CDR3 runs to 14 residues. Trimming shortened V by 4 bases and J by 7 bases, and 16 bases separated the two germline ends. Germline CDR1 MDHEN, CDR2 SYDVKM. CDR3 protein: CASSSAVGVFGYTF. DNA for the CDR3: TGTGCCAGCAGTTCAGCGGTGGGGGTCTTTGGCTACACCTTC.

The gene calls are TRBV18 and TRBJ1-5; unclear D gene. The CDR3 length is 15 residues. In germline, CDR1 is KGHSH, CDR2 LQKENI. Trimming took off 5 bases at V and 2 bases at J, with 13 bases between the two ends. CDR3 DNA sequence: TGTGCCAGCTCAGGCGGGTCGAATGGCAATCAGCCCCAGCATTTT. As protein: CASSGGSNGNQPQHF.

Relative to its sample, this clone is medium-sized (0.01 to 0.1%). This rearrangement joins TRBV11-3 to TRBJ1-2, with 9 bases aligning to TRBD1. The CDR3 has 16 amino acids. V dropped 7 bases and J dropped 3; count of bases not matched to a gene: 12. The germline V gene has CDR1 SGHNT and CDR2 YENEEA. Here the CDR3 DNA reads TGTGCCAGCACCGTCCGGACAGGGGAGCAGGACTATGGCTACACCTTC. Protein: CASTVRTGEQDYGYTF.

By frequency in the sample, this clone is large. V gene TRBV11-3 combines with J gene TRBJ2-2; D might be TRBD1 (6 bases). The germline gives CDR1 SGHNT, CDR2 YENEEA. V shed 1 base and J shed 5 bases, with 11 bases lying between them. This CDR3 is 15 amino acids long. The CDR3 sequence: CASSLVQGGTGELFF. The CDR3 DNA reads TGTGCCAGCAGCTTAGTACAGGGTGGTACCGGGGAGCTGTTTTTT.

This clone is termed medium-sized (0.01 to 0.1%). The J gene is TRBJ2-7, the V gene TRBV7-4; D remains ambiguous. This CDR3 comprises 13 residues. V shed 0 bases and J shed 6 bases, with 9 bases lying between them. Germline V gene sequence: CDR1 SGHVT, CDR2 SQSDAQ. The DNA of the CDR3 is TGTGCCAGCAGCTTAGCGTTAGCAGGCGAGCAGTACTTC. Its protein product is CASSLALAGEQYF.

The V gene is TRBV6-8, the J gene TRBJ1-1; 9 bases agree with TRBD1. CDR1 is MNHGY, CDR2 SAAAGT, per germline. Unmatched junction bases numbered 5, after V lost 2 bases and J lost 1 base. The length of the CDR3 is 16 residues. CDR3 nucleotide sequence: TGTGCCAGCAGTTACGAAGGACAGGGGTCGAACACTGAAGCTTTCTTT. Its translation: CASSYEGQGSNTEAFF.

This clone is termed medium-sized (0.01 to 0.1%). The V call is TRBV11-3, the J call TRBJ1-1; D perhaps matches TRBD1 (5 bases). Germline-derived CDR1 and CDR2 are SGHNT and YENEEA. The CDR3 has 14 residues. The germline V and J ends were trimmed by 4 bases and 5 bases, with 14 bases remaining between them. This CDR3 is CASSSGRGSTEAFF. In DNA, the CDR3 is TGTGCCAGCAGCTCCGGTAGGGGTTCGACTGAAGCTTTCTTT.

This clone counts as medium-sized (0.01 to 0.1%). The J gene is TRBJ2-3, the V gene TRBV7-4; D is uncertain. V was trimmed by 1 base and J by 4 bases, leaving 6 bases between them. Per germline, CDR1 SGHVT and CDR2 SQSDAQ. The CDR3 contains 13 residues. The CDR3 region is CASSLVLADTQYF. In nucleotides, the CDR3 is TGTGCCAGCAGCTTAGTTCTCGCAGATACGCAGTATTTT.